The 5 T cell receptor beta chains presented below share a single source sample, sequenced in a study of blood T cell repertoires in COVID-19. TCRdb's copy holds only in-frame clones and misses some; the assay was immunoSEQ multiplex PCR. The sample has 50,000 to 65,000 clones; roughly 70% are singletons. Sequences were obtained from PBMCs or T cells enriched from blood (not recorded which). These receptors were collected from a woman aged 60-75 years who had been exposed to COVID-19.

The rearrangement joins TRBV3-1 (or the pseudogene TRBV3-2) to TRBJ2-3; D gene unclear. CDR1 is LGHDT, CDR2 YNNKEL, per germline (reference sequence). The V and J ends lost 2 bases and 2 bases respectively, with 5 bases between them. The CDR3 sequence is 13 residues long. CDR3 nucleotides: TGTGCCAGCAGCCAATTTCACACAGATACGCAGTATTTT. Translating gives CASSQFHTDTQYF.

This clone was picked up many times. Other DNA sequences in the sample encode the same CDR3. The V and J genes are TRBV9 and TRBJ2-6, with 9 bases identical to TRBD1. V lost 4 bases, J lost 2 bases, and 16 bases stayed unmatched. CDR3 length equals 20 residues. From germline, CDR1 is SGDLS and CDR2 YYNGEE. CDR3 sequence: CASSTQKPGQGITGANVLTF. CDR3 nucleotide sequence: TGTGCCAGCAGCACACAGAAACCGGGACAGGGTATAACTGGGGCCAACGTCCTGACTTTC.

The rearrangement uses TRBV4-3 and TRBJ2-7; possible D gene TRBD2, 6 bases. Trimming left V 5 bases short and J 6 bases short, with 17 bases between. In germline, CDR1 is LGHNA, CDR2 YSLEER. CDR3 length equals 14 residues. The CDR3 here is CASSSRTEAGEQYF. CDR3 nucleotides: TGCGCCAGCAGCTCGCGGACCGAAGCGGGCGAGCAGTACTTC.

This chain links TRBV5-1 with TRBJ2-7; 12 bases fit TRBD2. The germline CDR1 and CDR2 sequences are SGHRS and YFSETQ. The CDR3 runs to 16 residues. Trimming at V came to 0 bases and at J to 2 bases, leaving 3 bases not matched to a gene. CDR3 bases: TGCGCCAGCAGCTTGGGGACTAGCGGGGTAGCCTACGAGCAGTACTTC. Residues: CASSLGTSGVAYEQYF.

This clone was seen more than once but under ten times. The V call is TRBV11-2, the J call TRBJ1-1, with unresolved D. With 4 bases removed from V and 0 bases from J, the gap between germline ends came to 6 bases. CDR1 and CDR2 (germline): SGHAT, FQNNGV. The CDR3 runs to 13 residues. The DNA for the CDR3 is TGTGCCAGCAGCTCCCAAATGAACACTGAAGCTTTCTTT. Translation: CASSSQMNTEAFF.